A selection of T cell receptor beta chains follows, all from one sample in a study of cytomegalovirus exposure and HLA in healthy donors. Profiled with immunoSEQ multiplex PCR; TCRdb holds only in-frame clones, not every one. The sample gives 100,000 to 150,000 clones, about 72% of which show up once; around 1.6% is in the top ten. Input material: PBMCs. These receptors were taken from a female donor in good health and CMV-seronegative. Both conserved end residues are part of each CDR3. A D gene is named only where the DNA matches it firmly. Some rows mark clone size as missing; the rest say once, few, many or name a class of expanded clone.

clone_size | j_call | v_call | d_call | cdr3_nt | cdr3_aa
once | TRBJ2-3 | TRBV5-5 | NA | TGTGCCAGCAGCTTGGGGGCAGCTAGCACAGATACGCAGTATTTT | CASSLGAASTDTQYF
NA | TRBJ2-7 | TRBV28 | NA | TGTGCCAGCAGTCCCCCCTCCCGCACACTAGATCCCTACGAGCAGTACTTC | CASSPPSRTLDPYEQYF
NA | TRBJ2-7 | TRBV7-9 | NA | TGTGCCAGCAGCAGCTTGTCCGGTGACTCCTACGAGCAGTACTTC | CASSSLSGDSYEQYF
NA | TRBJ2-7 | TRBV7-9 | TRBD2 | TGTGCCAGCAGCTTAGTAGGCGGGAGTCCCTCCTACGAGCAGTACTTC | CASSLVGGSPSYEQYF
NA | TRBJ1-1 | TRBV4-2 | TRBD1 | TGTGCCAGCAGCCCGGGACAGGGGCCGAACACTGAAGCTTTCTTT | CASSPGQGPNTEAFF
once | TRBJ2-1 | TRBV4-2 | TRBD2 | TGTGCCAGCAGCGCCCGGGACTACAGTTCCAATGAGCAGTTCTTC | CASSARDYSSNEQFF
NA | TRBJ1-4 | TRBV18 | NA | TGTGCCAGCTCACTCCTCGAAGGAGAGGGTGAAAAACTGTTTTTT | CASSLLEGEGEKLFF
NA | TRBJ2-7 | TRBV11-2 | TRBD2 | TGTGCCAGCAGTCAAAGGGGGGGCCTAGCGGGCTTATTTTCCTACGAGCAGTACTTC | CASSQRGGLAGLFSYEQYF
NA | TRBJ1-2 | TRBV29-1 | NA | TGCAGCGTTGAAGAGGCAGGCGGCTACACCTTC | CSVEEAGGYTF
NA | TRBJ1-2 | TRBV7-3 | TRBD1 | TGTGCCAGCAGCCGGGACAGGGAGAATGGCTACACCTTC | CASSRDRENGYTF
NA | TRBJ2-1 | TRBV5-1 | TRBD1 | TGCGCCAGCAGCTGGACAGGGACCGATGAGCAGTTCTTC | CASSWTGTDEQFF
NA | TRBJ2-2 | TRBV7-8 | TRBD1 | TGTGCCAGCAGCTTAGCGCGGACAGGGGGAGACACCGGGGAGCTGTTTTTT | CASSLARTGGDTGELFF
NA | TRBJ1-1 | TRBV18 | NA | TGTGCCAGCTCCCCAACCCCAGGGTATGGGGACACTGAAGCTTTCTTT | CASSPTPGYGDTEAFF
NA | TRBJ1-1 | TRBV28 | NA | TGTGCCAGCAGTCCCCAGGGCCCCGTGAACACTGAAGCTTTCTTT | CASSPQGPVNTEAFF
NA | TRBJ2-6 | TRBV6-5 | NA | TGTGCCAGTAGACAGGCTAGCTCTGGGGCCAACGTCCTGACTTTC | CASRQASSGANVLTF
NA | TRBJ1-2 | TRBV7-2 | NA | TGTGCCAGCAGCTCGTTCACTAGCGATGGCTACACCTTC | CASSSFTSDGYTF
NA | TRBJ1-1 | TRBV27 | NA | TGTGCCAGCACCCCCTCGCCAGGGGTCACTGAAGCTTTCTTT | CASTPSPGVTEAFF
NA | TRBJ2-5 | TRBV7-8 | NA | TGTGCCAGCAGCTTAGCAACGAAGCCCGAGACCCAGTACTTC | CASSLATKPETQYF
NA | TRBJ1-2 | TRBV2 | TRBD1 | TGTGCCAGCAGTGAGGAGGGGGCGGGTGGCTACACCTTC | CASSEEGAGGYTF
once | TRBJ1-3 | TRBV10-3 | NA | TGTGCCATCAAGCAGGAGGACGATCACACCATATATTTT | CAIKQEDDHTIYF
few | TRBJ2-6 | TRBV11-3 | NA | TGTGCCAGCAGCCTCTCTGGGGCCAACGTCCTGACTTTC | CASSLSGANVLTF
NA | TRBJ1-4 | TRBV6-1 | NA | TGTGCCAGCAGCAACCAGGGTGCTAATGAAAAACTGTTTTTT | CASSNQGANEKLFF
NA | TRBJ2-2 | TRBV2 | TRBD2 | TGTGCCAGCAGGACGGGACTAGCGGGATTCGGGGAGCTGTTTTTT | CASRTGLAGFGELFF
NA | TRBJ2-1 | TRBV5-4 | NA | TGTGCCAGCAGCCCACGGAGTGGGTCCTACAATGAGCAGTTCTTC | CASSPRSGSYNEQFF
NA | TRBJ1-2 | TRBV5-1 | NA | TGCGCCAGCAGCTTAGGGGGGGACTATGGCTACACCTTC | CASSLGGDYGYTF
NA | TRBJ2-1 | TRBV7-9 | NA | TGTGCCAGCAGCTCGAATTCGCTAAGGGAGAGCTCCTACAATGAGCAGTTCTTC | CASSSNSLRESSYNEQFF